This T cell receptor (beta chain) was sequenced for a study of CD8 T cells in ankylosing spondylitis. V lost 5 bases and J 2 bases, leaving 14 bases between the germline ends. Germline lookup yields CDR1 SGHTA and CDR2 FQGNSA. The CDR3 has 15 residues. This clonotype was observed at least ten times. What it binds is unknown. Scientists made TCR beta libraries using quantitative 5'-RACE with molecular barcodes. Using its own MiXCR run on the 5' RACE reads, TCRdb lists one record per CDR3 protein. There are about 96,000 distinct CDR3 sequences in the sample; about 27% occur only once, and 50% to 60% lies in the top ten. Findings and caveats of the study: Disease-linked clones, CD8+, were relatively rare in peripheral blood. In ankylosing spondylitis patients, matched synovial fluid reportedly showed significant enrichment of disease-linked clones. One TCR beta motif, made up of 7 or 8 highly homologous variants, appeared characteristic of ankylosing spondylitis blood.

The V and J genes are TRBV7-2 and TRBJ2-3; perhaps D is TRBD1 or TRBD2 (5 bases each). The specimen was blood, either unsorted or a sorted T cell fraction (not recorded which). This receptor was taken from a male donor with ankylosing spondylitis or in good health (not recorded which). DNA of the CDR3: TGTGCCAGCAGCGACCGGGACCCCTCCACAGATACGCAGTATTTT. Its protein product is CASSDRDPSTDTQYF.